The 25 T cell receptor beta chains below come from one sample, sequenced in a study of OX40 agonist ivuxolimab in advanced cancers. The repertoire was sequenced with immunoSEQ multiplex PCR; TCRdb's copy has only in-frame clones and lacks some. The sample yields about 58,000 clones, approximately 88% seen once. The sample here was CD4+ or CD8+ T cells sorted from blood, taken in a trial of the OX40 agonist ivuxolimab. These receptor sequences come from an adult with an advanced solid tumor such as melanoma, head and neck, liver or kidney cancer.

The chain uses TRBV5-1 and TRBJ2-1, with D perhaps TRBD2 (5 bases). From germline, CDR1 is SGHRS and CDR2 YFSETQ. The ends were cut back, 4 bases at V and 2 bases at J, with 13 bases in the middle. The CDR3 spans 15 residues. CDR3 amino acids: CASSPREGTYNEQFF. The CDR3 nucleotides read TGCGCCAGCAGCCCCCGTGAGGGCACCTACAATGAGCAGTTCTTC.

The J gene is TRBJ2-3, the V gene TRBV6-1, with no clear D. Trimming left V 7 bases short and J 4 bases short, with 12 bases between. This CDR3 contains 13 residues. Germline V gene sequence: CDR1 MNHNS, CDR2 SASEGT. The CDR3 DNA reads TGTGCCAGCAAGATCAGTTTTGCAGATACGCAGTATTTT. This encodes CASKISFADTQYF.

The V and J genes are TRBV28 and TRBJ2-4; D not resolved. CDR1 and CDR2 (germline): MDHEN, SYDVKM. Trimming stripped 3 bases from V and 0 bases from J, with 9 bases between. The CDR3 loop spans 15 amino acids. CDR3 nucleotide sequence: TGTGCCAGCAGTTTTCAAAACTTAGCCAAAAACATTCAGTACTTC. Amino acids: CASSFQNLAKNIQYF.

J is TRBJ2-3 and V is TRBV7-2, with 11 bases lining up with TRBD1. In germline, CDR1 is SGHTA, CDR2 FQGNSA. The CDR3 totals 16 residues. J was trimmed by 2 bases and V by 5 bases; bases with no gene match: 6. CDR3 sequence: CASSVGTGGPTDTQYF. The CDR3 coding sequence is TGTGCCAGCAGCGTCGGGACAGGGGGTCCCACAGATACGCAGTATTTT.

The V gene is TRBV6-5, the J gene TRBJ2-3, with TRBD1 identical over 10 bases. The CDR3 is 15 residues long. The germline CDR1 and CDR2 sequences are MNHEY and SVGAGI. Losses at the gene ends were 5 bases for V and 3 bases for J; bases not matched to a gene: 5. In nucleotides, the CDR3 is TGTGCCAGCAGTCCCGGGACAGGGGCAACAGATACGCAGTATTTT. Amino acids: CASSPGTGATDTQYF.

J is TRBJ1-1 and V is TRBV7-2, with 7 bases aligning to TRBD1. Germline V gene data show CDR1 as SGHTA and CDR2 as FQGNSA. This CDR3 region has 14 residues. The J segment lost 6 bases and the V segment lost 1 base, leaving 5 bases of the junction unmatched. The CDR3 region is CASSLEGGGAEAFF. DNA for the CDR3: TGTGCCAGCAGCTTAGAAGGGGGCGGTGCTGAAGCTTTCTTT.

The rearrangement joins TRBV6-6 to TRBJ2-2; D is uncertain. Germline assignment: CDR1 MNHNY and CDR2 SVGAGI (reference sequence). The CDR3 has 11 residues. Trimming cost V 10 bases and J 5 bases, with 8 bases left between them. CDR3 sequence: CATARTGELFF. The DNA of the CDR3 is TGTGCCACCGCGCGGACCGGGGAGCTGTTTTTT.

V gene TRBV30 combines with J gene TRBJ1-5; 7 nucleotides align to TRBD1. Germline V lookup: CDR1 GTSNPN, CDR2 SVGIG (reference sequence). This CDR3 comprises 16 residues. Trimming removed 4 bases from V and 6 bases from J; junction bases left unmatched: 15. CDR3 DNA: TGTGCCTGGAACAAAGGGGGCGACGGCGTAGGTCAGCCCCAGCATTTT. It codes for CAWNKGGDGVGQPQHF.

As regards this clone: At one boundary the junction diverges from the germline segment, which might be a read error. The chain uses TRBV7-7 and TRBJ1-1, with D unresolved. Germline loops: CDR1 SSHAT, CDR2 FNYEAQ (reference sequence). This CDR3 region has 13 residues. The CDR3 reads CASSYRVFTEAFF. For the CDR3, the DNA is TGTGCTAGCAGCTACCGGGTTTTCACTGAAGCTTTCTTT. The full variable domain, in which reference TRBV7-7 and TRBJ1-1 provide the parts outside the CDR3, is GAGVSQSPRYKVTKRGQDVTLRCDPISSHATLYWYQQALGQGPEFLTYFNYEAQPDKSGLPSDRFSAERPEGSISTLTIQRTEQRDSAMYRCASSYRVFTEAFFGQGTRLTVV.

The chain recombines TRBV19 with TRBJ2-1, with unresolved D. The CDR3 is 16 residues long. With 1 base removed from V and 2 bases from J, the gap between germline ends came to 12 bases. Germline CDR1 LNHDA, CDR2 SQIVND (reference sequence). CDR3 amino acids: CASSIGRKDPYNEQFF. The CDR3 DNA reads as TGTGCCAGTAGTATAGGTCGCAAGGATCCCTACAATGAGCAGTTCTTC.

The V call is TRBV28, the J call TRBJ2-2; 10 bases are a match to TRBD1. The V gene end was trimmed by 5 bases and the J gene end by 5 bases; junction bases not matched to a gene: 8. This CDR3 contains 16 residues. CDR1 and CDR2 (germline): MDHEN, SYDVKM. The chain's CDR3 is CASSPHGQGGTGELFF. The DNA of the CDR3 is TGTGCCAGCAGTCCACATGGACAGGGGGGAACCGGGGAGCTGTTTTTT.

The V gene is TRBV5-5, the J gene TRBJ2-5, with D unclear. The germline CDR1 and CDR2 sequences are SGHKS and YYEKEE (reference sequence). The CDR3 length is 12 residues. Deletions cut 0 bases from V and 4 bases from J, with 4 bases between. CDR3 region: CASSLARETQYF. CDR3 nucleotide sequence: TGTGCCAGCAGCTTGGCCAGAGAGACCCAGTACTTC.

This sequence joins TRBV5-1 and TRBJ2-3, with unresolved D. V shed 1 base and J shed 3 bases, with 9 bases lying between them. The CDR3 length is 14 residues. Germline V lookup: CDR1 SGHRS, CDR2 YFSETQ. CDR3 coding DNA: TGCGCCAGCAGCTTGATTTCTGTTACAGATACGCAGTATTTT. Encoded protein: CASSLISVTDTQYF.

A single count supports this clone. The gene calls are TRBV29-1 and TRBJ1-2; D remains ambiguous. The CDR3 has 12 residues. Between the trimmed V and J ends, which lost 7 bases and 1 base, there was a span of 10 bases. CDR1 is SQVTM and CDR2 is ANQGSEA in the germline V gene. The DNA of the CDR3 is TGCAGCGGCCGAAGGAGTAACTATGGCTACACCTTC. It encodes CSGRRSNYGYTF. Based on the CDR3 plus reference TRBV29-1 and TRBJ1-2, the full variable domain is SAVISQKPSRDICQRGTSLTIQCQVDSQVTMMFWYRQQPGQSLTLIATANQGSEATYESGFVIDKFPISRPNLTFSTLTVSNMSPEDSSIYLCSGRRSNYGYTFGSGTRLTVV.

The V call is TRBV6-5, the J call TRBJ1-5, with no clear D. Germline lookup yields CDR1 MNHEY and CDR2 SVGAGI. The CDR3 sequence is 14 residues long. Trimming stripped 2 bases from V and 4 bases from J, with 9 bases between. CDR3 bases: TGTGCCAGCAGTTACGTGGGGTCGAATCAGCCCCAGCATTTT. It yields the protein CASSYVGSNQPQHF.

J is TRBJ2-7 and V is TRBV28, with 10 bases identical to TRBD1. There are 19 residues in the CDR3. V lost 6 bases, J lost 1 base, and 18 bases stayed unmatched. In germline, CDR1 is MDHEN, CDR2 SYDVKM. The CDR3 region is CASRGEGQGNFGVSYEQYF. The CDR3 region has the DNA TGTGCCAGCAGGGGCGAGGGACAGGGGAATTTTGGGGTGTCCTACGAGCAGTACTTC. The full variable domain, with the rest looked up from reference TRBV28 and TRBJ2-7, is DVKVTQSSRYLVKRTGEKVFLECVQDMDHENMFWYRQDPGLGLRLIYFSYDVKMKEKGDIPEGYSVSREKKERFSLILESASTNQTSMYLCASRGEGQGNFGVSYEQYFGPGTRLTVT.

The chain is built from TRBV7-8 and TRBJ2-7; TRBD2 aligns across 8 bases. Per germline, CDR1 SGHVS and CDR2 FQNEAQ. CDR3 length: 16 residues. V shed 4 bases, J shed 1 base, and the junction held 9 bases outside the gene matches. As DNA, the CDR3 is TGTGCCAGCAGCTCCGGTTGGCGGGAGGAATCCTACGAGCAGTACTTC. Translating it yields CASSSGWREESYEQYF.

The V and J genes are TRBV28 and TRBJ2-1; TRBD2 matches at 10 bases. Losses at the gene ends were 4 bases for V and 2 bases for J; bases not matched to a gene: 2. The CDR3 totals 15 residues. Germline assignment: CDR1 MDHEN and CDR2 SYDVKM. The chain's CDR3 is CASSSLAGAYNEQFF. CDR3 nucleotide sequence: TGTGCCAGCAGTTCCCTAGCGGGAGCCTACAATGAGCAGTTCTTC. Complete variable domain (other parts from reference TRBV28 and TRBJ2-1): DVKVTQSSRYLVKRTGEKVFLECVQDMDHENMFWYRQDPGLGLRLIYFSYDVKMKEKGDIPEGYSVSREKKERFSLILESASTNQTSMYLCASSSLAGAYNEQFFGPGTRLTVL.

CDR3 sequence: CASSLPPNYGYTF. The CDR3 DNA reads as TGTGCCAGCAGCTTGCCTCCTAACTATGGCTACACCTTC. The chain is built from TRBV5-6 and TRBJ1-2; D gene uncertain. Germline V lookup: CDR1 SGHDT, CDR2 YYEEEE. The ends were cut back, 1 base at V and 0 bases at J, with 4 bases in the middle. The CDR3 totals 13 residues.

The chain joins TRBV2 to TRBJ1-1, with 9 nucleotides matching TRBD1. This CDR3 has 13 residues. CDR1 is SNHLY and CDR2 is FYNNEI in the germline V gene. The J segment lost 2 bases and the V segment lost 6 bases, leaving 1 base of the junction unmatched. This chain's CDR3 is CASRGQGNTEAFF. DNA of the CDR3: TGTGCCAGCAGGGGACAGGGCAACACTGAAGCTTTCTTT.

This chain's CDR3 is CASSIRWRAFF. The CDR3 nucleotides are TGTGCCAGTAGTATCCGATGGCGGGCTTTCTTT. This chain connects TRBV19 to TRBJ1-1, with D unclear. Between the trimmed V and J ends, which lost 3 bases and 11 bases, there was a span of 10 bases. Germline lookup yields CDR1 LNHDA and CDR2 SQIVND (reference sequence). The CDR3 covers 11 residues.

This rearrangement joins TRBV9 to TRBJ2-7; 8 nucleotides align to TRBD2. CDR1 and CDR2 from the germline V gene are SGDLS and YYNGEE. V was clipped by 4 bases and J by 2 bases; unmatched bases: 8. The CDR3 contains 15 residues. The CDR3 nucleotides read TGTGCCAGCAGCTTCAGCGGACTAGCCACCTACGAGCAGTACTTC. It is translated as CASSFSGLATYEQYF.

The rearrangement joins TRBV6-1 to TRBJ2-7, with 8 bases identical to TRBD1. This CDR3 is built from 15 residues. V lost 5 bases to trimming and J lost 2 bases; unmatched junction nucleotides: 8. The germline gives CDR1 MNHNS, CDR2 SASEGT. CDR3 nucleotide sequence: TGTGCCAGCAGTTTCAGGGGGCACAGAGCCTACGAGCAGTACTTC. This codes for CASSFRGHRAYEQYF.

CDR3 amino acids: CATHYRGRGNQPQHF. The CDR3 DNA reads as TGTGCCACCCATTACAGGGGAAGGGGCAATCAGCCCCAGCATTTT. The chain combines TRBV19 with TRBJ1-5, with 7 bases identical to TRBD1. V gave up 10 bases and J gave up 2 bases; unmatched junction bases: 11. Germline V gene sequence: CDR1 LNHDA, CDR2 SQIVND (reference sequence). This CDR3 has 15 residues. Based on the CDR3 plus reference TRBV19 and TRBJ1-5, the full variable domain is DGGITQSPKYLFRKEGQNVTLSCEQNLNHDAMYWYRQDPGQGLRLIYYSQIVNDFQKGDIAEGYSVSREKKESFPLTVTSAQKNPTAFYLCATHYRGRGNQPQHFGDGTRLSIL.

This chain links TRBV9 with TRBJ2-1; tentatively, D is TRBD1 or TRBD2 (6 bases each). Trimming removed 0 bases from V and 10 bases from J, with 20 bases in between. The CDR3 sequence is 16 residues long. CDR1 and CDR2 from the germline V gene are SGDLS and YYNGEE. CDR3 loop: CASSVGGKGGFIEQFF. CDR3 nucleotides: TGTGCCAGCAGCGTAGGCGGGAAGGGGGGTTTCATCGAGCAGTTCTTC.